This T cell receptor beta chain was recovered during a study of T cells expressing NK-cell markers. Study-level background: TCR beta repertoires came from sorted CD3+CD56+NKG2C+, CD3+CD56+NKG2C- and CD3+CD56-NKG2C+ T cells.

The cDNA for TCR beta came from 5'RACE template switching with UMIs. TCRdb re-called the 5' RACE reads and shows each CDR3 protein once, DNA omitted. The sample table sets out 550,000 to 600,000 distinct CDR3 sequences. Study-level results: As a fraction of CD8+ T cells, dominant NKG2C+ clonotypes reached about 1.0-8% in 5 to 7 donors.

As regards this clonotype: Its antigen is unidentified.

Per germline, CDR1 SGHRS and CDR2 YFSETQ. The CDR3 has 15 amino acids. Material for sequencing was blood T cells: a sorted CD56 or NKG2C T cell subset, CD4+ or CD8+ T cells, or bulk PBMC T cells (not recorded which). The source is a man between 18 and 29 years old in good health. The rearrangement uses TRBV5-1 and TRBJ1-2. CDR3 amino acids: CASSFTAKHNYGYTF.